A single T cell receptor (beta chain) is shown here with its context. No antigen is known for it. The V and J ends lost 6 bases and 1 base respectively, with 13 bases between them. The germline V gene encodes CDR1 MNHNY and CDR2 SVGAGI (reference sequence). This CDR3 has 14 residues. The sample comes from a study of beta chain features in type 1 diabetes. Points from the study as a whole: Shortening that was moderate but significant affected the TCRB CDR3s of Type 1 diabetes patients in all four CD4+ subsets.

Reverse transcribing all isolated RNA meant expressed TCRB transcripts were sequenced. Sequencing used immunoSEQ multiplex PCR; TCRdb keeps in-frame clones, though not all of them. The table has about 340,000 clones, 13% seen once. The chain has TRBV6-6 and TRBJ2-7; D is unresolved. Sample: naive CD4+ T cells from blood. This receptor was taken from a woman between 18 and 30 years old with type 1 diabetes. The CDR3 DNA sequence: TGTGCCAGCAGAACATCAGTCAGTTCCTACGAGCAGTACTTC. Protein product: CASRTSVSSYEQYF.